Each of the 14 T cell receptor beta chains below was sequenced from the same sample in a study of cytomegalovirus exposure and HLA in healthy donors. The PCR had 60 Vbeta and 13 Jbeta primers. Libraries were prepared by immunoSEQ multiplex PCR; TCRdb keeps only in-frame clonotypes and omits some of them. Of 90,000 to 120,000 clones listed, 60% to 80% are singletons. Specimen: PBMCs. All receptors derive from a man in his fifties or sixties in good health and CMV-seropositive.

This clone showed up just a few times. V is TRBV6-1 and J is TRBJ2-7, with TRBD1 matching 10 bases. This CDR3 contains 13 residues. The germline gives CDR1 MNHNS, CDR2 SASEGT. V was clipped by 6 bases and J by 5 bases; unmatched bases: 4. The CDR3 DNA reads TGTGCCAGCAGCGGGACAGGGGCCAACGAGCAGTACTTC. Protein: CASSGTGANEQYF.

This clone was seen a few times. Here the CDR3 DNA reads TGTGCCAGCGGCCGGGACAGGGGGCTTGAGCAGTACTTC. It yields the protein CASGRDRGLEQYF. The chain couples TRBV6-5 to TRBJ2-7; 12 nucleotides line up with TRBD1. V was pared by 8 bases and J by 7 bases, with 6 bases of the junction left unmatched. The V gene's germline CDR1 is MNHEY and CDR2 SVGAGI. CDR3 size: 13 residues.

This clone was seen a few times. This rearrangement joins TRBV5-6 to TRBJ2-7, with D unresolved. V was shortened by 2 bases and J by 2 bases, with 11 bases between the two germline ends. Germline assignment: CDR1 SGHDT and CDR2 YYEEEE. This CDR3 spans 14 amino acids. CDR3 sequence (DNA): TGTGCCAGCAGCTTCGAACAGCAACCCTACGAGCAGTACTTC. It translates to CASSFEQQPYEQYF. The entire variable domain, with the rest obtained from reference TRBV5-6 and TRBJ2-7, is as follows: DAGVTQSPTHLIKTRGQQVTLRCSPKSGHDTVSWYQQALGQGPQFIFQYYEEEERQRGNFPDRFSGHQFPNYSSELNVNALLLGDSALYLCASSFEQQPYEQYFGPGTRLTVT.

This clone appeared a few times. The gene calls are TRBV5-6 and TRBJ2-5; tentatively, D is TRBD1 (5 bases). CDR1 SGHDT and CDR2 YYEEEE come from the germline V gene. The CDR3 covers 13 residues. The ends were cut back, 4 bases at V and 5 bases at J, with 12 bases in the middle. CDR3 sequence: CASSTDSTETQYF. The CDR3, as DNA: TGTGCCAGCAGCACCGACAGTACCGAGACCCAGTACTTC.

V gene TRBV5-4 combines with J gene TRBJ2-5; D might be TRBD2 (5 bases). Per the germline V gene, CDR1 is SGHNT and CDR2 is YYREEE (reference sequence). This CDR3 contains 13 residues. Trimming shortened V by 10 bases and J by 5 bases, and 18 bases separated the two germline ends. CDR3 DNA: TGTGCCGGAAATAGCGCCCCCGGGGAGACCCAGTACTTC. It specifies CAGNSAPGETQYF.

As to this clone: Other nucleotide sequences in the sample specify the same CDR3. This chain uses TRBV18 with TRBJ1-2; perhaps TRBD1 as D (5 bases). The CDR3 runs 13 residues. The germline CDR1 and CDR2 sequences are KGHSH and LQKENI. With 5 bases removed from V and 1 base from J, the gap between germline ends came to 8 bases. The DNA for the CDR3 is TGTGCCAGCTCAGTTGACAGTAACTATGGCTACACCTTC. Its protein product is CASSVDSNYGYTF.

This clone appeared a few times. The V and J genes are TRBV9 and TRBJ1-4; D is uncertain. Germline loops: CDR1 SGDLS, CDR2 YYNGEE. The CDR3 loop spans 15 amino acids. V was pared by 0 bases and J by 2 bases, with 8 bases between. CDR3 DNA sequence: TGTGCCAGCAGCGTAGCTCCGGGGACTAATGAAAAACTGTTTTTT. Amino acid sequence: CASSVAPGTNEKLFF.

This clone was found a few times. The genes are TRBV5-5 and TRBJ1-1; D is possibly TRBD1 (5 bases). CDR1 and CDR2 (germline): SGHKS, YYEKEE (reference sequence). This CDR3 comprises 12 residues. Trimming removed 1 base from V and 13 bases from J, with 14 bases in between. In nucleotides, the CDR3 is TGTGCCAGCAGCTTGAGGGACTCCGCGGGTTTCTTT. Residues: CASSLRDSAGFF. Drawing the rest from reference TRBV5-5 and TRBJ1-1, the complete variable domain is DAGVTQSPTHLIKTRGQQVTLRCSPISGHKSVSWYQQVLGQGPQFIFQYYEKEERGRGNFPDRFSARQFPNYSSELNVNALLLGDSALYLCASSLRDSAGFFGQGTRLTVV.

V is TRBV11-2 and J is TRBJ2-1; 8 bases align to TRBD1. The germline V gene has CDR1 SGHAT and CDR2 FQNNGV. This CDR3 has 15 amino acids. Losses at the gene ends were 5 bases for V and 0 bases for J; bases not matched to a gene: 3. CDR3 loop: CASSRQGSSYNEQFF. The CDR3 bases are TGTGCCAGCAGCAGACAGGGGAGCTCCTACAATGAGCAGTTCTTC.

The chain recombines TRBV4-3 with TRBJ1-5; the match to TRBD1 covers 8 bases. Germline CDR1 LGHNA, CDR2 YSLEER. CDR3 size: 14 residues. With V trimmed by 4 bases and J by 4 bases, 3 bases remained unmatched. CDR3 sequence reads: CASSLYRGNQPQHF. DNA for the CDR3: TGCGCCAGCAGCCTCTACAGGGGGAATCAGCCCCAGCATTTT.

This chain uses TRBV11-3 with TRBJ2-1, with 7 positions matching TRBD2. Germline CDR1 SGHNT, CDR2 YENEEA. The CDR3 is 14 residues long. Trimming cost V 4 bases and J 5 bases; bases outside gene matches: 5. The CDR3 loop reads CASSYGRGDNEQFF. CDR3 DNA sequence: TGTGCCAGCAGCTACGGCCGGGGGGACAATGAGCAGTTCTTC.

The V and J genes are TRBV28 and TRBJ2-3, with D perhaps TRBD1 (6 bases). CDR3 length: 16 amino acids. Trimming shortened V by 6 bases and J by 4 bases, and 20 bases separated the two germline ends. The germline V gene has CDR1 MDHEN and CDR2 SYDVKM. The CDR3 DNA sequence: TGTGCCAGCAGCCCAGGGGTCCTTCTCGGTGCAGATACGCAGTATTTT. It yields the protein CASSPGVLLGADTQYF. The full variable domain, in which reference TRBV28 and TRBJ2-3 provide the parts outside the CDR3, is DVKVTQSSRYLVKRTGEKVFLECVQDMDHENMFWYRQDPGLGLRLIYFSYDVKMKEKGDIPEGYSVSREKKERFSLILESASTNQTSMYLCASSPGVLLGADTQYFGPGTRLTVL.

J is TRBJ1-4 and V is TRBV7-9; 7 nucleotides align to TRBD1. The CDR3 loop spans 17 amino acids. The germline CDR1 and CDR2 sequences are SEHNR and FQNEAQ (reference sequence). J gave up 5 bases and V 5 bases, and 14 bases lay outside the gene matches. The CDR3 is CASSPPTGAAGNEKLFF. In DNA, the CDR3 is TGTGCCAGCAGCCCTCCTACAGGGGCTGCAGGGAATGAAAAACTGTTTTTT. Full variable domain (remainder filled in from reference TRBV7-9 and TRBJ1-4): DTGVSQNPRHKITKRGQNVTFRCDPISEHNRLYWYRQTLGQGPEFLTYFQNEAQLEKSRLLSDRFSAERPKGSFSTLEIQRTEQGDSAMYLCASSPPTGAAGNEKLFFGSGTQLSVL.

V and J are TRBV4-3 and TRBJ2-2, with 9 bases fitting TRBD2. The V segment lost 2 bases and the J segment 6 bases; nucleotides outside the gene matches: 4. CDR1 and CDR2 (germline): LGHNA, YSLEER. CDR3 length equals 15 residues. Here the CDR3 DNA reads TGCGCCAGCAGCCAACGAGCGGGGGGCCCCGGGGAGCTGTTTTTT. This codes for CASSQRAGGPGELFF.